This T cell receptor (beta chain) stems from a study of T cell changes during pregnancy in multiple sclerosis. The CDR3 runs to 17 residues. With 5 bases clipped from V and 4 bases from J, the junction kept 10 bases outside the gene matches. Germline V gene data show CDR1 as SEHNR and CDR2 as FQNEAQ (reference sequence). Sequenced by immunoSEQ multiplex PCR; TCRdb stores in-frame clones only, minus some. The sample consists of about 73,000 clones, about 92% of them appearing once. The chain combines TRBV7-9 with TRBJ2-7, with TRBD2 matching over 14 bases. This TCR was sampled from a female donor in good health, enrolled as a control in a pregnancy study. The sample here was peripheral blood, taken in the third trimester of pregnancy. CDR3 in DNA: TGTGCCAGCAGCGGCATAAAAGGGACTAGCGGGAGTTACGAGCAGTACTTC. It is translated as CASSGIKGTSGSYEQYF.